A single sample gave rise to the 18 T cell receptor beta chains below, sequenced in a study of PD-1 blockade in classical Hodgkin lymphoma. Time point meaning: newly diagnosed, previously untreated cHL patient sample. The repertoire was sequenced with immunoSEQ multiplex PCR; TCRdb's copy has only in-frame clones and lacks some. The table shows 15,000 to 20,000 clones, with around 87% occurring only once. Source material: peripheral blood mononuclear cells (PBMCs). The receptor source for this set is a human donor with classical Hodgkin lymphoma.

The genes are TRBV5-6 and TRBJ1-3; the D is unclear. The V gene's germline CDR1 is SGHDT and CDR2 YYEEEE. This CDR3 is built from 15 residues. V was trimmed by 4 bases and J by 0 bases, leaving 11 bases between them. The CDR3 sequence is CASSTYSSSGNTIYF. CDR3 in DNA: TGTGCCAGCAGCACCTATTCTAGCTCTGGAAACACCATATATTTT. Filled out from reference TRBV5-6 and TRBJ1-3, the complete variable domain reads DAGVTQSPTHLIKTRGQQVTLRCSPKSGHDTVSWYQQALGQGPQFIFQYYEEEERQRGNFPDRFSGHQFPNYSSELNVNALLLGDSALYLCASSTYSSSGNTIYFGEGSWLTVV.

This clone was counted a few times. The CDR3 DNA is TGTGCCAGCAGCTTCGGTTACGGCGGAGGGAGGGCGAATGAGCAGTTCTTC. Translation: CASSFGYGGGRANEQFF. The chain has TRBV7-9 and TRBJ2-1; 7 bases are shared with TRBD2. The ends lost 3 bases at V and 7 bases at J; junction bases unmatched: 15. Germline values: CDR1 SEHNR, CDR2 FQNEAQ (reference sequence). This CDR3 has 17 amino acids.

The rearrangement joins TRBV7-2 to TRBJ2-3; D possibly uses TRBD1 or TRBD2 (6 bases each). V was shortened by 7 bases and J by 1 base, with 15 bases between the two germline ends. The CDR3 contains 15 residues. Germline V gene data show CDR1 as SGHTA and CDR2 as FQGNSA. The CDR3 coding sequence is TGTGCCAGCATAGCTTTGGGGGGCGGCACAGATACGCAGTATTTT. It is translated as CASIALGGGTDTQYF.

The chain links TRBV20-1 to TRBJ1-2, with TRBD1 as a possible D gene (5 bases). The CDR3 spans 11 residues. The V gene's germline CDR1 is DFQATT and CDR2 SNEGSKA (reference sequence). The CDR3 sequence: CGSGPSYGYTF. Written as DNA, the CDR3 is TGCGGCTCGGGACCGTCCTATGGCTACACCTTC.

The J gene is TRBJ2-5, the V gene TRBV10-1, with TRBD2 matching over 8 bases. The V and J ends lost 0 bases and 0 bases, in that order; junction bases with no gene match: 6. The CDR3 runs to 17 residues. Germline lookup yields CDR1 WNHNN and CDR2 SYGVQD (reference sequence). The CDR3 DNA reads TGCGCCAGCAGTGAGTCGGGGGGACTAGTGAACCAAGAGACCCAGTACTTC. Its translation: CASSESGGLVNQETQYF.

This chain uses TRBV15 with TRBJ2-4; D not certain. Germline V gene lookup returns CDR1 LNHNV and CDR2 YYDKDF (reference sequence). V shed 0 bases and J shed 6 bases, with 12 bases lying between them. This CDR3 spans 15 amino acids. The CDR3 DNA follows: TGTGCCACCAGCAGAGACCGGGCTCCACCAAACATTCAGTACTTC. Translated, it gives CATSRDRAPPNIQYF.

This chain joins TRBV5-1 and TRBJ1-2; TRBD1 aligns across 7 bases. Germline CDR1 and CDR2: SGHRS and YFSETQ. J was trimmed by 2 bases and V by 0 bases; bases with no gene match: 7. The CDR3 runs to 16 residues. CDR3 sequence reads: CASSLGDPRGNYGYTF. The CDR3 DNA is TGCGCCAGCAGCTTGGGGGACCCCAGGGGGAACTATGGCTACACCTTC.

The chain employs TRBV18 and TRBJ1-4, with D uncertain. Germline loops: CDR1 KGHSH, CDR2 LQKENI. This CDR3 is built from 14 residues. Between the trimmed V and J ends, which lost 1 base and 7 bases, there was a span of 10 bases. CDR3 in DNA: TGTGCCAGCTCACCACTGGGTAAAAGTGAAAAACTGTTTTTT. The encoded protein is CASSPLGKSEKLFF.

This clone appeared once. The V gene is TRBV10-1, the J gene TRBJ1-1; maybe TRBD1 (5 bases). CDR3 length equals 14 residues. The V end was cut by 8 bases, the J end by 1 base, with 14 bases between. Germline V gene sequence: CDR1 WNHNN, CDR2 SYGVQD (reference sequence). CDR3: CASSPDKSNTEAFF. The CDR3 coding sequence is TGCGCCAGCTCCCCGGACAAATCGAACACTGAAGCTTTCTTT.

The chain uses TRBV7-3 and TRBJ2-1; TRBD2 matches 10 bases. The V gene's germline CDR1 is SGHTA and CDR2 FQGTGA. The J segment lost 1 base and the V segment lost 2 bases, leaving 2 bases of the junction unmatched. CDR3 size: 16 residues. The CDR3 DNA is TGTGCCAGCAGCTTAGGAGCGGGAGGGTCCTACAATGAGCAGTTCTTC. Protein sequence: CASSLGAGGSYNEQFF. The full variable domain, completed using reference TRBV7-3 and TRBJ2-1, is GAGVSQTPSNKVTEKGKYVELRCDPISGHTALYWYRQSLGQGPEFLIYFQGTGAADDSGLPNDRFFAVRPEGSVSTLKIQRTERGDSAVYLCASSLGAGGSYNEQFFGPGTRLTVL.

The chain uses TRBV30 and TRBJ2-3; 9 bases are a match to TRBD1. Germline V lookup: CDR1 GTSNPN, CDR2 SVGIG (reference sequence). The CDR3 covers 14 residues. After removal of 4 bases from V and 4 bases from J, the junction contained 6 bases not matched to a gene. CDR3 in DNA: TGTGCCTGGAAAGACAGGGGGTGGCCAGATACGCAGTATTTT. Translating gives CAWKDRGWPDTQYF.

The chain links TRBV5-4 to TRBJ2-7; possibly TRBD1 for D (5 bases). This CDR3 is 15 amino acids long. V lost 4 bases to trimming and J lost 7 bases, with 21 bases between them. Germline CDR1 is SGHNT and CDR2 is YYREEE (reference sequence). The CDR3 spells CASSPVQGPYGEQYF. The CDR3 DNA sequence: TGTGCCAGCAGCCCAGTGCAGGGCCCCTACGGGGAGCAGTACTTC.

The chain recombines TRBV19 with TRBJ2-3; maybe TRBD2 (6 bases). V was cut by 7 bases and J by 8 bases, with 16 bases left in between. The CDR3 has 13 residues. CDR1 and CDR2 from the germline V gene are LNHDA and SQIVND (reference sequence). CDR3 protein: CASTRTGGVTQYF. The CDR3 DNA follows: TGTGCCAGTACCCGGACCGGAGGGGTTACGCAGTATTTT.

The chain links TRBV7-8 to TRBJ2-1; D is unclear. V was trimmed by 4 bases and J by 5 bases, leaving 15 bases between them. Looked up from germline, CDR1 is SGHVS and CDR2 is FQNEAQ. The CDR3 totals 15 residues. CDR3 sequence (DNA): TGTGCCAGCAGCTCCCGTCCGTCCCCTAACAATGAGCAGTTCTTC. Amino acid sequence: CASSSRPSPNNEQFF.

The chain couples TRBV21-1 to TRBJ2-7; TRBD1 is the table's D call, not checked against the DNA. TRBV21-1 is reported as a pseudogene. The CDR3 length is 15 residues. CDR3 DNA: TGTGCCAGCAGCAAATCCAGGACAGGTGATGGCGAGCAGTACTTC. As protein: CASSKSRTGDGEQYF.

This chain uses TRBV4-2 with TRBJ2-7; 9 bases line up with TRBD2. V lost 4 bases to trimming and J lost 5 bases; unmatched junction nucleotides: 6. The germline CDR1 and CDR2 sequences are LGHNA and YNFKEQ. There are 14 residues in the CDR3. The CDR3 DNA is TGTGCCAGCAGCCTGGTCTTAGCGGGAGACGAGCAGTACTTC. Translation: CASSLVLAGDEQYF.

The J gene is TRBJ2-7, the V gene TRBV27; 9 positions match TRBD2. CDR3 length equals 14 residues. V trimming: 10 bases; J trimming: 9 bases; junction bases outside the gene matches: 16. Germline V lookup: CDR1 MNHEY, CDR2 SMNVEV (reference sequence). The CDR3 nucleotides are TGTGCCACCAGACCTTGGCGGGAGGGCCATGCGCAGTACTTC. Its protein is CATRPWREGHAQYF.

DNA for the CDR3: TGTGCCAGCAGCAAGCCTTGGCTAGCGGGAGGCTTTCAGACAGGGACCCAGTACTTC. The encoded protein is CASSKPWLAGGFQTGTQYF. The chain joins TRBV21-1 to TRBJ2-5; the D segment call TRBD2 is taken from the table without a DNA check. TRBV21-1 is labeled a pseudogene. CDR3 length equals 19 residues.